These 28 T cell receptor beta chains were all obtained from the same sample, sequenced in a study of T-cell memory formation after mild COVID-19. Each CDR3 protein is one row after TCRdb ran MiXCR on the 5' RACE reads. Among some 310,000 distinct CDR3 sequences listed, 20% were seen once. What was sequenced was PBMCs or a T cell subset sorted from them (not recorded which). These TCRs come from a man between 18 and 35 years old who had mild COVID-19 (a few samples of this study predate the infection). Cell type and time point are not known.

V gene TRBV24-1 combines with J gene TRBJ2-1, with 8 bases aligning to TRBD2. This CDR3 comprises 14 residues. V dropped 4 bases and J dropped 8; count of bases not matched to a gene: 6. Per the germline V gene, CDR1 is KGHDR and CDR2 is SFDVKD. The CDR3 protein is CATSDPRGADEQFF. CDR3 nucleotides: TGTGCCACCAGTGACCCGCGGGGGGCGGATGAGCAGTTCTTC.

The CDR3 nucleotides are TGTGCCAGCTCACTTGGGACAGGGGGGAACACTGAAGCTTTCTTT. Encoded protein: CASSLGTGGNTEAFF. The V and J genes are TRBV18 and TRBJ1-1; 11 nucleotides agree with TRBD1. J was trimmed by 1 base and V by 4 bases; bases with no gene match: 2. CDR3 length: 15 residues. Germline V gene data show CDR1 as KGHSH and CDR2 as LQKENI.

The DNA for the CDR3 is TGTGCCAGCACCCTCCGGGGACTACGCACCTACAATGAGCAGTTCTTC. Translated, it gives CASTLRGLRTYNEQFF. The chain has TRBV12-3 or TRBV12-4 and TRBJ2-1; 7 bases agree with TRBD2. The CDR3 is 16 residues long. The ends lost 7 bases at V and 2 bases at J; junction bases unmatched: 11.

This clonotype was picked up a small number of times. The gene calls are TRBV11-3 and TRBJ2-1, with TRBD2 matching over 12 bases. This CDR3 has 14 amino acids. With 4 bases clipped from V and 10 bases from J, the junction kept 5 bases outside the gene matches. Per the germline V gene, CDR1 is SGHNT and CDR2 is YENEEA. DNA of the CDR3: TGTGCCAGCAGCTCTACCCTAGCGGGGGGGGAGCAGTTCTTC. Its protein is CASSSTLAGGEQFF. The full variable domain, its missing parts supplied by reference TRBV11-3 and TRBJ2-1, is EAGVVQSPRYKIIEKKQPVAFWCNPISGHNTLYWYLQNLGQGPELLIRYENEEAVDDSQLPKDRFSAERLKGVDSTLKIQPAELGDSAVYLCASSSTLAGGEQFFGPGTRLTVL.

The table lists this clonotype with a few counts. The V call is TRBV5-1, the J call TRBJ2-5; the D is unclear. The CDR3 has 12 residues. V lost 5 bases, J lost 5 bases, and 10 bases lay in between. The germline V gene has CDR1 SGHRS and CDR2 YFSETQ. The CDR3 here is CASRSVRETQYF. CDR3 bases: TGCGCCAGCAGGTCAGTTAGGGAGACCCAGTACTTC.

The sample holds a few counts of this clonotype. V gene TRBV7-3 combines with J gene TRBJ2-3; no definite D call. From germline, CDR1 is SGHTA and CDR2 FQGTGA. V lost 1 base, J lost 0 bases, and 5 bases lay in between. This CDR3 is built from 14 residues. CDR3 in DNA: TGTGCCAGCAGCTTAATCCCTAGCACAGATACGCAGTATTTT. It specifies CASSLIPSTDTQYF. Full variable domain (outside the CDR3, taken from reference TRBV7-3 and TRBJ2-3): GAGVSQTPSNKVTEKGKYVELRCDPISGHTALYWYRQSLGQGPEFLIYFQGTGAADDSGLPNDRFFAVRPEGSVSTLKIQRTERGDSAVYLCASSLIPSTDTQYFGPGTRLTVL.

The chain has TRBV7-3 and TRBJ1-6; D ambiguous. Trimming stripped 0 bases from V and 7 bases from J, with 7 bases between. CDR1 is SGHTA, CDR2 FQGTGA, per germline. The CDR3 has 14 amino acids. The CDR3 DNA follows: TGTGCCAGCAGCTTAACCCTCGGCAATTCACCCCTCCACTTT. Protein: CASSLTLGNSPLHF.

In this sample, this clonotype turned up many times. The chain is built from TRBV7-2 and TRBJ1-6; D is unclear. Germline V gene data show CDR1 as SGHTA and CDR2 as FQGNSA. Deletions cut 1 base from V and 13 bases from J, with 20 bases between. This CDR3 comprises 16 residues. This chain's CDR3 is CASSLGAELTWAPLHF. The CDR3 coding sequence is TGTGCCAGCAGCTTAGGTGCGGAGCTTACGTGGGCGCCCCTCCACTTT.

This chain joins TRBV7-2 and TRBJ2-3; no reliable D call. The CDR3 is made up of 13 amino acids. Germline lookup yields CDR1 SGHTA and CDR2 FQGNSA. The V gene lost 6 bases and the J gene lost 4 bases, with 11 bases spanning the gap. In nucleotides, the CDR3 is TGTGCCAGCAGTCCCTTGGTCCCAGATACGCAGTATTTT. Translating gives CASSPLVPDTQYF.

Points on this clonotype: Without the conserved terminal phenylalanine or tryptophan, this CDR3 likely stems from a read error. This chain uses TRBV5-1 with TRBJ2-5; unclear D gene. V was shortened by 7 bases and J by 6 bases, with 4 bases between the two germline ends. The CDR3 extends over 9 amino acids. The germline V gene encodes CDR1 SGHRS and CDR2 YFSETQ. The CDR3 region has the DNA TGCGCCAGCCGAAAGACCCAGTACTTA. Protein sequence: CASRKTQYL.

The sample holds a few counts of this clonotype. The chain has TRBV6-6 and TRBJ1-2, with D hard to call. This CDR3 comprises 15 residues. Trimming took off 6 bases at V and 4 bases at J, with 18 bases between the two ends. The germline V gene encodes CDR1 MNHNY and CDR2 SVGAGI (reference sequence). The CDR3 reads CASSYLAKVFYGYTF. CDR3 DNA: TGTGCCAGCAGCTATTTAGCGAAGGTGTTCTATGGCTACACCTTC.

This clonotype was seen a handful of times. The V call is TRBV21-1, the J call TRBJ2-7; the listed D gene, TRBD2, was not tested against the DNA. TRBV21-1 is an annotated pseudogene. The CDR3 is 13 amino acids. The CDR3, as DNA: TGTGCCAACCCGGAGGGGCAGATCTACGAGCAGTACGTC. Encoded protein: CANPEGQIYEQYV.

The sample holds one count of this clonotype. The gene calls are TRBV7-9 and TRBJ2-1, with 13 bases lining up with TRBD2. The CDR3 length is 18 residues. Germline loops: CDR1 SEHNR, CDR2 FQNEAQ (reference sequence). The V segment lost 5 bases and the J segment 2 bases; nucleotides outside the gene matches: 9. The CDR3 DNA reads TGTGCCAGCAGCCCCGGGACTAGCGGGGAAAAGGCCTACAATGAGCAGTTCTTC. Amino acid sequence: CASSPGTSGEKAYNEQFF.

This sequence joins TRBV4-3 and TRBJ2-3; D is possibly TRBD1 (6 bases). Trimming removed 0 bases from V and 0 bases from J, with 10 bases in between. This CDR3 is 16 amino acids long. From germline, CDR1 is LGHNA and CDR2 YSLEER. In DNA form, the CDR3 reads TGCGCCAGCAGCCAAGATTTGGGACATAGCACAGATACGCAGTATTTT. This translates into CASSQDLGHSTDTQYF.

V usage is TRBV13 and J usage is TRBJ1-1, with 12 bases matching TRBD1. J was trimmed by 3 bases and V by 5 bases; bases with no gene match: 10. This CDR3 region has 17 residues. The germline V gene encodes CDR1 PRHDT and CDR2 FYEKMQ (reference sequence). Here the CDR3 DNA reads TGTGCCAGCAGCCACGGGACAGGGGGCCCTCGGGACACTGAAGCTTTCTTT. Encoded protein: CASSHGTGGPRDTEAFF.

V is TRBV7-6 and J is TRBJ2-6; D gene ambiguous. The germline V and J ends were trimmed by 2 bases and 0 bases, with 11 bases remaining between them. Germline lookup yields CDR1 SGHVS and CDR2 FNYEAQ. The CDR3 is made up of 17 amino acids. CDR3: CASSLSRRSSGANVLTF. CDR3 coding DNA: TGTGCCAGCAGCTTATCCCGACGGAGCTCTGGGGCCAACGTCCTGACTTTC.

This clonotype turned up a few times. Compared with germline, one end of the junction differs, possibly owing to a read error. The chain is built from TRBV7-7 and TRBJ2-5, with D possibly matching TRBD1 (5 bases). Looked up from germline, CDR1 is SSHAT and CDR2 is FNYEAQ (reference sequence). The CDR3 covers 14 residues. The CDR3 DNA reads as TGTGCTAGCAGCTTAGAAGGGGACCAAGAGACCCAGTACTTC. Encoded protein: CASSLEGDQETQYF.

J is TRBJ2-1 and V is TRBV7-6, with 8 nucleotides matching TRBD2. The J segment lost 4 bases and the V segment lost 5 bases, leaving 13 bases of the junction unmatched. The germline V gene has CDR1 SGHVS and CDR2 FNYEAQ. The CDR3 is 17 amino acids. CDR3 sequence reads: CASSTSSGGMIYNEQFF. The CDR3 DNA sequence: TGTGCCAGCAGCACCTCATCGGGGGGGATGATTTACAATGAGCAGTTCTTC.

The V and J genes are TRBV11-2 and TRBJ2-3, with TRBD2 matching over 12 bases. The CDR3 totals 15 residues. With 4 bases clipped from V and 4 bases from J, the junction kept 3 bases outside the gene matches. Germline V gene lookup returns CDR1 SGHAT and CDR2 FQNNGV. The CDR3, as DNA: TGTGCCAGCAGCTCCACTAGCGGGGGGCCAGATACGCAGTATTTT. This translates into CASSSTSGGPDTQYF.

The rearrangement joins TRBV7-8 to TRBJ2-3; D ambiguous. Trimming removed 2 bases at V and 4 bases at J, with 10 bases between. The CDR3 consists of 14 residues. Germline CDR1 SGHVS, CDR2 FQNEAQ. The chain's CDR3 is CASSLLVLPDTQYF. The CDR3 DNA follows: TGTGCCAGCAGCTTACTCGTACTCCCAGATACGCAGTATTTT.

This clonotype was observed many times. The V gene is TRBV6-2 or TRBV6-3, the J gene TRBJ2-7, with D hard to call. The germline V gene has CDR1 MNHEY and CDR2 SVGEGT. The V end lost 4 bases, the J end lost 1 base, and 8 bases lay between the germline ends. This CDR3 has 13 amino acids. The CDR3 reads CASSSPWSYEQYF. CDR3 sequence (DNA): TGTGCCAGCAGTTCCCCTTGGTCCTACGAGCAGTACTTC.

This clonotype was seen a few times. The chain recombines TRBV10-3 with TRBJ2-3; D may be TRBD1 or TRBD2 (5 bases each). The CDR3 runs 14 residues. V lost 2 bases and J lost 1, with 7 bases in between. From germline, CDR1 is ENHRY and CDR2 SYGVKD. The DNA for the CDR3 is TGTGCCATCAGTGAGGGGGGAGGCACAGATACGCAGTATTTT. Translation gives CAISEGGGTDTQYF.

This clonotype occurred a few times. The V gene is TRBV3-1, the J gene TRBJ2-5; weak D call: TRBD1 (6 bases). The CDR3 has 11 amino acids. V dropped 4 bases and J dropped 11 bases, with 11 bases sitting between them. Germline loops: CDR1 LGHDT, CDR2 YNNKEL (reference sequence). CDR3 bases: TGTGCCAGCAGCCTCGGGACACGGCAGTACTTC. Translating gives CASSLGTRQYF.

This clonotype was observed a handful of times. The chain joins TRBV5-1 to TRBJ2-2, with 10 bases fitting TRBD1. V trimming: 3 bases; J trimming: 6 bases; junction bases outside the gene matches: 5. The CDR3 sequence is 15 residues long. CDR1 is SGHRS, CDR2 YFSETQ, per germline. The CDR3 nucleotides are TGCGCCAGCAGCTATGGACAGGGGGTCGCCGGGGAGCTGTTTTTT. This sequence encodes CASSYGQGVAGELFF.

In its sample, this clonotype was seen a few times. The chain employs TRBV9 and TRBJ2-3, with 9 bases lining up with TRBD2. CDR1 is SGDLS, CDR2 YYNGEE, per germline. This CDR3 has 17 residues. The V gene end was trimmed by 2 bases and the J gene end by 0 bases; junction bases not matched to a gene: 7. The DNA of the CDR3 is TGTGCCAGCAGCGTCCGCGGACTAGCGAGGAGCACAGATACGCAGTATTTT. Protein: CASSVRGLARSTDTQYF.

The chain couples TRBV20-1 to TRBJ1-6; the match to TRBD1 covers 7 bases. Germline V CDR1 and CDR2: DFQATT, SNEGSKA (reference sequence). The J segment lost 6 bases and the V segment lost 5 bases, leaving 4 bases of the junction unmatched. The CDR3 totals 13 residues. The CDR3 bases are TGCAGTGCTCCGACAGGGTTTAATTCACCCCTCCACTTT. Its translation is CSAPTGFNSPLHF.

The gene calls are TRBV20-1 and TRBJ2-3; D gene ambiguous. V lost 6 bases and J lost 1, with 14 bases in between. Germline lookup yields CDR1 DFQATT and CDR2 SNEGSKA (reference sequence). This CDR3 is 14 amino acids long. The CDR3, as DNA: TGCAGTGCCAGCGATCCCTGGGGCACAGATACGCAGTATTTT. It encodes CSASDPWGTDTQYF.

V and J are TRBV5-6 and TRBJ1-3; no clear D gene. The CDR3 runs 15 residues. Germline CDR1 and CDR2: SGHDT and YYEEEE. V lost 0 bases to trimming and J lost 0 bases, with 7 bases between them. The CDR3 coding sequence is TGTGCCAGCAGCTTGGTCGCAGGCTCTGGAAACACCATATATTTT. Amino acid sequence: CASSLVAGSGNTIYF.